This TCR beta chain comes out of a study of T cell repertoires in cytomegalovirus infection. Only a few counts were recorded for this clonotype. Antigen specificity is unknown. CDR1 and CDR2 (germline): MDHEN, SYDVKM. Trimming took 6 bases from V and 1 from J, leaving 8 bases between them. The length of the CDR3 is 13 residues. TCRdb re-called the reads with MiXCR, one entry per CDR3 protein. The data hold under 300,000 distinct CDR3 sequences, with under 25% observed a single time. The receptor comes from a human donor in good health (CMV status not recorded). Some clones in this sample may be carry-over from other donors' samples. The rearrangement links TRBV28 to TRBJ2-3; maybe TRBD2 (5 bases). The sequencing used cultured PBMCs, collected from culture after CMV antigen stimulation. As DNA, the CDR3 is TGTGCCAGCAGGGAGGAGGGCACAGATACGCAGTATTTT. Protein product: CASREEGTDTQYF.